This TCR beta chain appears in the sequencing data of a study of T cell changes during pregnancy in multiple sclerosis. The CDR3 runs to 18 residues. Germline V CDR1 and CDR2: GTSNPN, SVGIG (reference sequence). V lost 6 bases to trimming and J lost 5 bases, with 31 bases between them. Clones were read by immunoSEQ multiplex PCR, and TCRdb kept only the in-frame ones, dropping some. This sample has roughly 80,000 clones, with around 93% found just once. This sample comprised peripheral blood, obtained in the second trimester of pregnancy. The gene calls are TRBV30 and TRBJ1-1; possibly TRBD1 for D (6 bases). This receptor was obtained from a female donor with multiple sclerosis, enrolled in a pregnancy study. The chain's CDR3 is CACPHAPLQGGGGTEAFF. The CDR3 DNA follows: TGTGCCTGCCCCCACGCACCCCTCCAGGGAGGGGGGGGGACTGAAGCTTTCTTT.